The clone carrying this TCR beta chain occurred many times. Its target is unknown. Time point reported: newly diagnosed GD, antithyroid drugs for less than 3 months. RNA isolated from PBMCs was used to make the TCR library. The sample belongs to a study of regulatory T cells in long-lasting Graves disease. Through Arm-PCR of CDR3 regions and iRepertoire HTBI primers, TCR beta libraries were built. MiXCR, applied by TCRdb to the multiplex PCR reads, yields one record per CDR3 protein. The top ten hold 7.8% of the sample, which has around 450,000 distinct CDR3 sequences, 14% to 15% seen once. Study observations and caveats: Persistent disease preferred TRBV28, TRBJ1-2 and TRBJ2-5; new disease, TRBV20-1 and TRBJ2-1.

CDR3 length equals 14 residues. Trimming pared 3 bases from V and 3 bases from J, leaving 11 bases between. Separately, the same data were catalogued under a study of T cells in Graves' hyperthyroidism and ophthalmopathy. That report adds: Those with hyperthyroidism were 18 to 65 years old, newly diagnosed, and ill for under 2 months. Ophthalmopathy cases were set apart from stable hyperthyroidism by a 13 V-J model.

This sequence joins TRBV12-3 or TRBV12-4 and TRBJ2-5, with D maybe TRBD2 (5 bases). Material: peripheral blood mononuclear cells (PBMCs), obtained at new diagnosis, from a patient treated with antithyroid drugs. The source is a woman between 40 and 50 years old with Graves disease. The CDR3 nucleotides are TGTGCCAGCAGTTTCAGTGGGAGAGAAGAGACCCAGTACTTC. Translating gives CASSFSGREETQYF.